The 8 T cell receptor beta chains reported below all come from one sample, sequenced in a study of T cells in localized non-small cell lung cancer. Sequencing used immunoSEQ multiplex PCR; TCRdb keeps in-frame clones, though not all of them. The repertoire has about 1,100 clones, roughly a fifth of them found once; the top ten carry roughly a sixth. This sample comprised normal lung tissue next to the tumor, obtained before any cancer treatment. Receptors were obtained from a woman aged 35 to 69 with stage I lung adenocarcinoma.

The chain recombines TRBV15 with TRBJ2-7; D possibly corresponds to TRBD1 (7 bases). Trimming left V 3 bases short and J 5 bases short, with 14 bases between. This CDR3 is built from 14 residues. Germline V lookup: CDR1 LNHNV, CDR2 YYDKDF (reference sequence). DNA of the CDR3: TGTGCCACCAGCAGGAGGCAGGGGGAGGACGAGCAGTACTTC. Translating gives CATSRRQGEDEQYF. Complete variable domain (other parts from reference TRBV15 and TRBJ2-7): DAMVIQNPRYQVTQFGKPVTLSCSQTLNHNVMYWYQQKSSQAPKLLFHYYDKDFNNEADTPDNFQSRRPNTSFCFLDIRSPGLGDTAMYLCATSRRQGEDEQYFGPGTRLTVT.

The CDR3 nucleotides read TGTGCCAGTAGTATCCCACTAGCGGGAGGGCCGGTGTTGAGGAATGAGCAGTTCTTC. The encoded protein is CASSIPLAGGPVLRNEQFF. This chain uses TRBV19 with TRBJ2-1; the match to TRBD2 covers 13 bases. Germline lookup yields CDR1 LNHDA and CDR2 SQIVND (reference sequence). Unmatched junction bases numbered 15, after V lost 3 bases and J lost 7 bases. CDR3 length: 19 residues.

The gene calls are TRBV19 and TRBJ2-5; D not certain. The CDR3 contains 13 residues. The germline CDR1 and CDR2 sequences are LNHDA and SQIVND (reference sequence). V shed 2 bases and J shed 5 bases, with 9 bases lying between them. The CDR3 DNA reads as TGTGCCAGTAGTATAAGGGATTACGAGACCCAGTACTTC. It specifies CASSIRDYETQYF.

The V gene is TRBV9, the J gene TRBJ2-2; TRBD1 agrees at 7 bases. Trimming at V came to 0 bases and at J to 4 bases, leaving 0 bases not matched to a gene. CDR1 is SGDLS, CDR2 YYNGEE, per germline. The CDR3 sequence is 14 residues long. CDR3 loop: CASSVEGATGELFF. The CDR3 DNA reads as TGTGCCAGCAGCGTAGAGGGGGCCACCGGGGAGCTGTTTTTT.

The chain uses TRBV15 and TRBJ2-7; possibly TRBD2 for D (6 bases). The V gene's germline CDR1 is LNHNV and CDR2 YYDKDF (reference sequence). Trimming removed 2 bases from V and 3 bases from J, with 14 bases in between. The CDR3 sequence is 15 residues long. CDR3 DNA sequence: TGTGCCACCAGCAGATCGCAGGGAGGAGGCTACGAGCAGTACTTC. Its protein is CATSRSQGGGYEQYF.

This chain links TRBV28 with TRBJ1-3, with D hard to call. The V and J ends lost 7 bases and 2 bases respectively, with 15 bases between them. The CDR3 length is 15 residues. Germline V gene lookup returns CDR1 MDHEN and CDR2 SYDVKM. The CDR3 sequence is CASTPLSGTGNTIYF. CDR3 DNA sequence: TGTGCCAGCACCCCTCTTTCGGGGACTGGAAACACCATATATTTT.

The rearrangement uses TRBV19 and TRBJ2-3; perhaps TRBD2 as D (6 bases). The germline V gene encodes CDR1 LNHDA and CDR2 SQIVND (reference sequence). The V end was cut by 7 bases, the J end by 2 bases, with 16 bases between. The CDR3 covers 15 residues. CDR3 DNA sequence: TGTGCCAGTAAAAGGAGGGCGGGATACACAGATACGCAGTATTTT. Translation: CASKRRAGYTDTQYF. The full variable domain, its missing parts supplied by reference TRBV19 and TRBJ2-3, is DGGITQSPKYLFRKEGQNVTLSCEQNLNHDAMYWYRQDPGQGLRLIYYSQIVNDFQKGDIAEGYSVSREKKESFPLTVTSAQKNPTAFYLCASKRRAGYTDTQYFGPGTRLTVL.

This clone is judged medium-sized. The chain links TRBV11-3 to TRBJ2-5; 10 nucleotides line up with TRBD2. J lost 2 bases, V lost 2 bases, and 17 bases had no gene match. Germline CDR1 and CDR2: SGHNT and YENEEA. CDR3 length: 20 residues. CDR3 loop: CASSLRGELAGPGEQETQYF. CDR3 in DNA: TGTGCCAGCAGCTTACGAGGTGAACTAGCGGGGCCAGGGGAACAAGAGACCCAGTACTTC.